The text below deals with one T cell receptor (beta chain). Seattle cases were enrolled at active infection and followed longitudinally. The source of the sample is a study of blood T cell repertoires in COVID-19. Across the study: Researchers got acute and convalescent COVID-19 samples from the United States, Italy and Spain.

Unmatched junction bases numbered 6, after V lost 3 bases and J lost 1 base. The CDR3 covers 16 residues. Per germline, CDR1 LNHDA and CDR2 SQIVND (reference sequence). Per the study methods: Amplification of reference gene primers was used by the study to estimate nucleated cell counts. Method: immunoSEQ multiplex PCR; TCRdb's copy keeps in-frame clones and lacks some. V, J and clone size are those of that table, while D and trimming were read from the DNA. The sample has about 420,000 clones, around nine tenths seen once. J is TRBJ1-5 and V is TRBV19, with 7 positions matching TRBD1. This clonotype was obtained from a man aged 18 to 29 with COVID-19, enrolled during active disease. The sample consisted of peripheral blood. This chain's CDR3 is CASSIMQTGSNQPQHF. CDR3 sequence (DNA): TGTGCCAGTAGTATTATGCAGACAGGGAGCAATCAGCCCCAGCATTTT.